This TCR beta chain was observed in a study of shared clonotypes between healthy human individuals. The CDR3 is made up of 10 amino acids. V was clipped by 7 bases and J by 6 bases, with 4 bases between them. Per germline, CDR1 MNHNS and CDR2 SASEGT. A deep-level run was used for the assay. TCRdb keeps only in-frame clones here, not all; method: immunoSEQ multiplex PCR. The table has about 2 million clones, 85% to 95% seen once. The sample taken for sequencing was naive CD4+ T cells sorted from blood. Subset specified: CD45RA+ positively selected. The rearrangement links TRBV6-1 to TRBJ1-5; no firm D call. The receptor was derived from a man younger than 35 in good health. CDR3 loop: CASKGQPQHF. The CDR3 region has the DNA TGTGCCAGCAAGGGTCAGCCCCAGCATTTT.